This TCR beta chain derives from a study of blood T cell repertoires in COVID-19. Whole-study context: Whether acute or convalescent, the COVID-19 samples came from the United States, Italy and Spain. PBMCs, B-cell-depleted T cells, or T cells were the source of the cDNA or gDNA that made up the material.

Per the study methods: Researchers report that nucleated cell counts were estimated from reference gene primer amplification. The assay was immunoSEQ multiplex PCR, and TCRdb's table has in-frame clones only and misses some. V and J calls plus clone size are reproduced from that table; the DNA served to infer D and trimming. The table includes about 120,000 clones, roughly nine tenths detected once. The CDR3 totals 15 residues. V dropped 7 bases and J dropped 0 bases, with 15 bases sitting between them. CDR1 is SNHLY, CDR2 FYNNEI, per germline. Specimen: peripheral blood. This TCR derives from a man in his 70s with active or convalescent COVID-19. The chain joins TRBV2 to TRBJ1-1; weak D call: TRBD1 (6 bases). Written as DNA, the CDR3 is TGTGCCAGCACTCGACAGGTCGACATGAACACTGAAGCTTTCTTT. As protein: CASTRQVDMNTEAFF.